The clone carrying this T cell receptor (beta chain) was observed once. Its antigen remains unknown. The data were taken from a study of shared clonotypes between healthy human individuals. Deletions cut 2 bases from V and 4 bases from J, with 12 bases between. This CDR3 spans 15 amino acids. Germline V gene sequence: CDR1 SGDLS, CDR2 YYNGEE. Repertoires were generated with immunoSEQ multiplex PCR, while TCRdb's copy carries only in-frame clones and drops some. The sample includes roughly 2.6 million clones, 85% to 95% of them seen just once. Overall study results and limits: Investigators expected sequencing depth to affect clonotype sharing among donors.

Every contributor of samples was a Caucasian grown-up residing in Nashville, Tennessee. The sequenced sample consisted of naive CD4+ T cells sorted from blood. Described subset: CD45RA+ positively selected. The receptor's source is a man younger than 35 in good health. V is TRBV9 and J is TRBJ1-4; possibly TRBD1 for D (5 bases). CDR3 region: CASSVLWGGNEKLFF. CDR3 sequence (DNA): TGTGCCAGCAGCGTTTTGTGGGGGGGTAATGAAAAACTGTTTTTT. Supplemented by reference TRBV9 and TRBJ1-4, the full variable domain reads DSGVTQTPKHLITATGQRVTLRCSPRSGDLSVYWYQQSLDQGLQFLIQYYNGEERAKGNILERFSAQQFPDLHSELNLSSLELGDSALYFCASSVLWGGNEKLFFGSGTQLSVL.